This T cell receptor (beta chain) emerged from a study of cytomegalovirus exposure and HLA in healthy donors (dated by TCRdb to the late 2010s). Study-wide context: An earlier analysis of some 550 of the donors reported approximately 270 Gb of sequence data and roughly 100 million unique TCR beta sequences from 150 million to 200 million T cells. A later genetic analysis took genome-wide SNP genotypes for 398 of the 666 donors and used that subset as a discovery cohort. In an earlier analysis of a few hundred of the donors, high-throughput TCR beta sequencing was used to judge whether each TCR beta V gene segment behaved as functional or pseudogenic. In addition to the first cohort of around 670 subjects, a separate validation cohort of 120 different subjects was used. Because of strong linkage in the cohort, five DR-DQ haplotypes were treated as single units for association and clustering. The study aimed to test whether cataloging public T cell receptors could reveal signatures of past pathogen exposure. To predict cytomegalovirus infection status, the study combined high-throughput TCR immunosequencing, statistical association of individual TCRs with disease status, and machine learning. An early release that covered roughly 600 HLA-typed donors contained around 300 gigabases of sequencing data and approximately 85 million unique TCR sequences. Rather than using new phenotypic data, the later analysis identified candidate immune exposures from TCR beta sequences and from how often those sequences occurred across donors. A later analysis re-analyzed previously published TCR beta repertoires from several hundred donors and added high-resolution HLA genotyping to study TCR occurrence patterns. Donor age, sex, ethnicity and CMV serostatus were compiled alongside the repertoire data. Among some 400 genotyped donors of the cohort, an average of 235,054 unique TCR beta nucleotide sequences were sequenced per donor, around 20% of them non-productive. HLA typing included class I and class II loci at four-digit resolution. All discovery cohort repertoires had been generated on a single sequencing platform. Typing coverage varied by locus: 629-630 donors for A, B, C, DRB1 and DQB1; about 520 for DQA1; some 610 for DPA1; around 450 for DPB1. The genetic ancestry cluster associated with self-reported Caucasian donors included over 80% of the approximately 400 genotyped donors. The study used immunosequencing to profile the T cell repertoires of approximately 650 subjects and linked those repertoires to cytomegalovirus serostatus. The full study reports these points: Compared with the roughly 600-donor mean, donors in an Asian-associated ancestry cluster had fewer N-insertions in productive TCRs, according to a later genetic analysis. A further reported finding was that TCR beta sequences accurately predicted the HLA-A and HLA-B alleles for most subjects in the first cohort. Specific HLA alleles were associated with 15,000 to 20,000 TCR beta sequences at a false discovery rate of 0.05 in a later analysis. Cytomegalovirus status was reported to be diagnosed by the classifier with high specificity and sensitivity in both the original and validation cohorts. In the study, approximately 150 TCR beta chains were listed as associated with cytomegalovirus. The only immune exposure information available for the cohort was CMV serostatus. Strong co-occurrence of HLA alleles, especially DR and DQ, made assigning TCR associations to individual alleles difficult. Compared with equally common non-associated chains, HLA-associated TCR beta chains in a later analysis were more clonally expanded and had lower generation probabilities. The presence/absence analyses assumed that sequencing depth was roughly uniform across donors, and that assumption may not be true. A cluster of highly shared sequence variants was judged likely to represent a technical artifact of the sequencing pipeline. It was suggested by the authors that the approach could potentially be generalized to other disease states and immunological phenotypes. An association between a missense DCLRE1C variant and V-gene and J-gene trimming of TCR beta chains was found in a later genetic analysis and replicated in an independent cohort. In an earlier analysis of several hundred of the donors, most TCR beta V segments were observed in productive rearrangements about 90% or about 30% of the time, broadly matching IMGT annotations. In a later analysis, the rate of TCR association differed among HLA loci, with DRB1 alleles having the most associated TCRs and HLA-C alleles having the fewest. Because counts were too low, fewer than 20 rarely observed V segments, including chromosome 9 orphons, were excluded from the earlier analysis of 587 of the donors. In a later analysis, several top co-occurrence clusters were reported to appear linked to parvovirus B19, influenza, CMV and Epstein-Barr virus. Some IMGT-functional V segments, including TRBV6-2 and TRBV6-3, could not be told apart with the 87-base-pair reads, so those segments were excluded. In a later analysis, most CMV-associated TCR beta chains were found to appear HLA-restricted, with HLA associations seemingly driven largely by CMV exposure. Linkage disequilibrium might explain the correlated functional status among segregating V segments, but an unknown experimental factor could not be ruled out. In vitro tests confirmed that three of the cytomegalovirus-associated TCR beta chains recognize cytomegalovirus antigens. Most TCR sequences were observed very rarely across donors, whereas some public TCRs were present in many individuals. In this cohort, only TCR beta chains were sequenced, and detectable features were limited by the absence of alpha or paired-chain data. HLA typing was unavailable for some donors at each locus, so association tests used only the typed subset.

Based on the germline V gene, the CDR1 and CDR2 sequences are SGHVS and FNYEAQ. Its CDR3 holds 14 amino acids, cysteine through phenylalanine. The CDR3 DNA has 42 bases and is translated from base 1. Cut back by 4 bases and 0 bases, the V and J ends lie 10 bases apart. Libraries were constructed by the immunoSEQ multiplex PCR assay. For the multiplex PCR, a mixture combining 60 forward primers for TCR Vbeta segments and 13 reverse primers for TCR Jbeta segments was used. The CDR3 region of rearranged TCR beta genes was amplified from genomic DNA with a multiplex PCR assay. The amplified TCR beta libraries were sequenced on the Illumina HiSeq System as 87-base-pair reads. Per the authors' processing: A later analysis tallied roughly 78 million unique TCR beta chains across the 666 repertoires, and about 12 million of those chains were shared by two or more donors. To remove PCR and sequencing errors, raw reads were error-corrected and collapsed into unique sequences using a nearest-neighbor algorithm that merged closely related sequences. Alignment of CDR3 sequences to IMGT reference sequences was used to assign V, D and J gene segments. For a sequence to be retained, a match of at least six nucleotides was required to both a V gene segment and a J gene segment. Rearrangements were called productive when the CDR3 lacked stop codons and stayed in frame with V and J; all others were non-productive. CDR3 was defined by IMGT convention, running from the second conserved V-encoded cysteine to the conserved J-encoded phenylalanine. The earlier analysis of approximately 500 of the donors excluded sequences that lacked an unambiguous match to a single V gene segment. In an earlier analysis of 587 of the donors, a V segment was called functional when productive rearrangements were above 56.7%, and segregating when the standard deviation between donors exceeded 5%. A statistical classification framework was built for diagnosing cytomegalovirus status from the catalog of TCR beta chain sequences. In a later analysis, TCR nucleotide sequences were compared against IMGT/GENE-DB human TR gene sequences so that V and J genes could be assigned. Using the TCRdist pipeline, a later analysis assigned CDR3 sequences along with most-parsimonious VDJ recombination scenarios. In a later analysis, every TCR beta chain was defined by the combination of its CDR3 amino acid sequence and its V-gene family, and reads without a unique V-gene family were dropped. A later analysis removed 550 to 650 highly shared, low-generation-probability nucleotide sequences to deal with suspected cross-contamination and a sequencing artifact. For each public chain, a later analysis derived a clonal expansion index from normalized ranks of inferred template counts within each repertoire. Generation probabilities in a later analysis came from a VDJ recombination model fitted to out-of-frame rearrangements, and those results were checked against IGoR. In a later analysis, TCR-TCR, TCR-HLA and TCR-CMV co-occurrence was scored with hypergeometric tests, and a repertoire-size bias correction was applied to TCR pairs. False discovery rates were estimated in a later analysis by permuting HLA or CMV assignments 20 times. A later analysis grouped co-occurring TCRs with DBSCAN, adding TCRdist sequence similarity when clustering within HLA-allele-positive subsets. Repertoires with fewer than 30,000 or more than 120,000 public chains, plus five repertoires with anomalous nucleotide sharing, were excluded from co-occurrence clustering. TCRdb obtained this table from immuneACCESS and retained in-frame rearrangements with V and J assigned. These tables miss some clones; where compared with another copy, unresolved V genes account for less than half of the shortfall, and the remainder is unexplained. The DNA gave D and trimming, while V, J and clone size come from that table. For this sample there are around 100,000 clones; roughly 83% appear just once. 3% of the sample rests with the top ten.

The cohort consisted of hundreds of healthy bone marrow donors. All cohort members were sampled while nominally healthy, although unrecorded immune exposures were likely present. The donor tested CMV seropositive and was one of the 289 seropositive cohort members. Every donor gave a peripheral blood sample, and the peripheral blood mononuclear cells from that sample were used for TCR beta sequencing. Genomic DNA was extracted from the blood cell samples with the Qiagen DNeasy Blood Extraction Kit. As to this clone: No antigen is known for it. No base qualities exist here, and no much larger clone lies one base off it.

The sample consisted of PBMCs. This clonotype was obtained from a woman between 18 and 30 years old in good health and CMV-seropositive. The rearrangement combines TRBV7-6 with TRBJ2-7; TRBD2 is perhaps the D gene, given 6 matching bases. The sequenced DNA is TGTGCCAGCAGCTCCCTAGCGAGCTCCTACGAGCAGTACTTC. Its coded protein is CASSSLASSYEQYF.